This is a list of T cell receptor beta chains from one sample in a study of blood T cell repertoires in COVID-19. Assay: immunoSEQ multiplex PCR; the TCRdb copy retains only in-frame clones and omits some. Of about 190,000 clones listed, more than 70% are singletons. The specimen sequenced was peripheral blood. These receptors originate from a woman aged 80 or over with active or convalescent COVID-19. Each CDR3 is given with its conserved first and last residue. A D gene is named only where the DNA matches it firmly. The size entry is marked missing in some rows and otherwise reads once, few, many or a size class.

v_gene: TRBV5-4; j_gene: TRBJ1-2; abundance: NA; d_gene: NA; CDR3nt: TGTGCCAGCAGCCCCCCGCCGGGCAGCCCGACTAATAACTATGGCTACACCTTC; CDR3aa: CASSPPPGSPTNNYGYTF
v_gene: TRBV7-9; j_gene: TRBJ1-4; abundance: once; d_gene: NA; CDR3nt: TGTGCCAGCAGCTCCACGTTGGGACTGAGCGAAAAACTGTTTTTT; CDR3aa: CASSSTLGLSEKLFF
v_gene: TRBV5-6; j_gene: TRBJ2-7; abundance: NA; d_gene: TRBD1; CDR3nt: TGTGCCAGCAGAACGACCGGGACAGGGGACGAGCAGTACTTC; CDR3aa: CASRTTGTGDEQYF
v_gene: TRBV4-3; j_gene: TRBJ2-7; abundance: NA; d_gene: TRBD1; CDR3nt: TGCGCCAGCAGCCAAGAAACAGGGGGCTCCTACGAGCAGTACTTC; CDR3aa: CASSQETGGSYEQYF
v_gene: TRBV7-9; j_gene: TRBJ1-4; abundance: NA; d_gene: TRBD1; CDR3nt: TGTGCCAGCAGTAACAGGGGTCGGAGTGAAAAACTGTTTTTT; CDR3aa: CASSNRGRSEKLFF
v_gene: TRBV7-9; j_gene: TRBJ2-7; abundance: NA; d_gene: TRBD1; CDR3nt: TGTGCCAGCAGCATGACAGGGGGCGACGAGCAGTACTTC; CDR3aa: CASSMTGGDEQYF
v_gene: TRBV6-5; j_gene: TRBJ2-7; abundance: NA; d_gene: NA; CDR3nt: TGTGCCAGCAGCCTAGGCGGGCAGGTAACCTACGAGCAGTACTTC; CDR3aa: CASSLGGQVTYEQYF
v_gene: TRBV6-6; j_gene: TRBJ1-1; abundance: NA; d_gene: NA; CDR3nt: TGTGCCAGCAGCGCCAGGGGCGCTGAAGCTTTCTTT; CDR3aa: CASSARGAEAFF
v_gene: TRBV11-3; j_gene: TRBJ2-2; abundance: NA; d_gene: TRBD1; CDR3nt: TGTGCCAGCAGCTTTACAGGGGAATCCGGGGAGCTGTTTTTT; CDR3aa: CASSFTGESGELFF
v_gene: TRBV5-1; j_gene: TRBJ1-6; abundance: few; d_gene: TRBD1; CDR3nt: TGCGCCAGCAGCGACCGACAGGGCTCTAATTCACCCCTCCACTTT; CDR3aa: CASSDRQGSNSPLHF
v_gene: TRBV18; j_gene: TRBJ1-5; abundance: NA; d_gene: NA; CDR3nt: TGTGCCAGCTCGCCCGTGGGGGGAGTGAGGGCCCAGCATTTT; CDR3aa: CASSPVGGVRAQHF
v_gene: TRBV30; j_gene: TRBJ2-7; abundance: NA; d_gene: NA; CDR3nt: TGTGCCTGGAGTGTCCAGGGTCCAGCTCTCTACGAGCAGTACTTC; CDR3aa: CAWSVQGPALYEQYF
v_gene: TRBV7-9; j_gene: TRBJ1-2; abundance: NA; d_gene: NA; CDR3nt: TGTGCCAGCAGCTTATCTTCAGGGCTCGCTGGCTACACCTTC; CDR3aa: CASSLSSGLAGYTF
v_gene: TRBV9; j_gene: TRBJ1-6; abundance: once; d_gene: NA; CDR3nt: TGTGCCAGCAGCGTAGATGGGGCAAGGGTAGGATCACCCCTCCACTTT; CDR3aa: CASSVDGARVGSPLHF
v_gene: TRBV27; j_gene: TRBJ1-4; abundance: NA; d_gene: TRBD1; CDR3nt: TGTGCCAGCAGGAGTCGAACCACAGGGGGTCACGAAAAACTGTTTTTT; CDR3aa: CASRSRTTGGHEKLFF
v_gene: TRBV19; j_gene: TRBJ2-3; abundance: NA; d_gene: NA; CDR3nt: TGTGCCAGTAGTATATCGGCGCGGGGGCGCACAGATACGCAGTATTTT; CDR3aa: CASSISARGRTDTQYF
v_gene: TRBV18; j_gene: TRBJ1-1; abundance: NA; d_gene: NA; CDR3nt: TGTGCCAGCTCACCGATACAGGAATATTACACTGAAGCTTTCTTT; CDR3aa: CASSPIQEYYTEAFF